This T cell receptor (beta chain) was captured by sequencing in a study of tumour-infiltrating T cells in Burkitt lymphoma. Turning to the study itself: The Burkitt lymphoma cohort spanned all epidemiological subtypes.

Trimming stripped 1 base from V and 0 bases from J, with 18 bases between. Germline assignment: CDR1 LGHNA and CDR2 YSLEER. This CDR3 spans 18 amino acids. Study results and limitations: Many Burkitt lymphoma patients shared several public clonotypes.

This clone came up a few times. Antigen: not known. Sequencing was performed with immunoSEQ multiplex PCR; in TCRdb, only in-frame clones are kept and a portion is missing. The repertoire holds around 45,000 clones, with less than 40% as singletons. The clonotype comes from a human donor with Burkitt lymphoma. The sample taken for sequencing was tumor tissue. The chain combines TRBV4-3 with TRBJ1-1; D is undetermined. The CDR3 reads CASSQAPAAPTMNTEAFF. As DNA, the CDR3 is TGCGCCAGCAGCCAAGCCCCGGCTGCGCCGACCATGAACACTGAAGCTTTCTTT.